This T cell receptor (beta chain) was sequenced during a study of PD-1 blockade in classical Hodgkin lymphoma. Study details: Patients were given intravenous nivolumab, 3 mg/kg, every 2 weeks.

There are 13 residues in the CDR3. Germline CDR1 MNHNY, CDR2 SVGAGI (reference sequence). Trimming took off 6 bases at V and 3 bases at J, with 12 bases between the two ends. The study's findings and limits: The study found that TCR diversity rose significantly by C4D1 in CD4+ but not CD8+ cells.

Assay used: immunoSEQ multiplex PCR; TCRdb lists only in-frame clones, some missing. The data contain 110,000 or so clones, approximately 89% of them singletons. The table lists this clone with a count of one. Its specificity is unknown. Time point reported: cycle 4 day 1 (C4D1), after 5 to 7 weeks of nivolumab. Each and every patient relapsed after autologous stem cell transplantation, and patients got differing brentuximab vedotin exposure. The source material was peripheral blood mononuclear cells (PBMCs), sampled before the fourth cycle of nivolumab. The receptor's source is a human donor with classical Hodgkin lymphoma. The chain has TRBV6-6 and TRBJ2-7; no clear D. The CDR3 DNA reads TGTGCCAGCAGCATTGGGATGGGCTACGAGCAGTACTTC. Translating gives CASSIGMGYEQYF.